The source of this T cell receptor (beta chain) is a study of T-cell memory formation after mild COVID-19. Study context: Largely donor-specific TCR clusters were found. Study-wide findings and caveats: Pre-infection memory held some responding clones, suggesting pre-existing cross-reactive T cells responded. Contracting clones localized mainly to CM and EM when CD4+ and mainly to EMRA when CD8+.

TCRdb processed the 5' RACE reads anew with MiXCR; each CDR3 protein has one entry. The sample holds fewer than 140,000 distinct CDR3 sequences, roughly an eighth seen once. Points on this clonotype: No antigen is known for it.

This TCR was recovered from an adult woman who had mild COVID-19 (a few samples of this study predate the infection). Cell type and time point are not known. Source material: PBMCs or a T cell subset sorted from them (not recorded which).

This CDR3 is CASSPQAGGGDTQYF. Written as DNA, the CDR3 is TGTGCCAGCAGCCCCCAGGCGGGGGGCGGGGATACGCAGTATTTT. V gene TRBV3-1 combines with J gene TRBJ2-3; 8 bases map to TRBD2. Germline CDR1 LGHDT, CDR2 YNNKEL (reference sequence). The CDR3 has 15 residues. J lost 6 bases, V lost 4 bases, and 9 bases had no gene match.